This T cell receptor (beta chain) came from a study of T cells in Graves' hyperthyroidism and ophthalmopathy. Ten or more counts support this clonotype. One end of the junction varies from germline; a read error may be responsible. It was RNA transcripts that yielded the amplified TCR beta CDR3 regions. HTBI primers were used for first-round RT-PCR of the TCR CDR3. TCRdb independently ran MiXCR on the multiplex PCR reads; one entry per CDR3 protein. The sample has almost 250,000 distinct CDR3 sequences; approximately 23% are singletons. The CDR3 extends over 14 amino acids. The clonotype originates from a woman between 40 and 55 years old with Graves' ophthalmopathy. The rearrangement uses TRBV12-3 or TRBV12-4 and TRBJ1-2; D ambiguous. The sample consisted of blood. CDR3 sequence: CAGSRGAGEYGYTF. The CDR3 DNA follows: TGTGCCGGCAGCCGAGGTGCGGGCGAATATGGCTACACCTTC.